This T cell receptor beta chain was sequenced during a study of T cell clonotyping in hematopoietic cell transplantation. General study points: Higher Inverse Simpson Index values in graft donor and pretransplant recipient predicted broader posttransplant TCR diversity.

Details on this clone: Its antigen remains unknown.

Deletions cut 2 bases from V and 6 bases from J, with 10 bases between. Germline loops: CDR1 SQVTM, CDR2 ANQGSEA. The CDR3 loop spans 13 amino acids. Sequenced by immunoSEQ multiplex PCR; TCRdb stores in-frame clones only, minus some. The sample has fewer than 50,000 clones; around 94% are singletons. The origin of this receptor is a woman aged 50 to 60 in good health. Some clones in this sample may be carry-over from other donors' samples. Input material: peripheral blood mononuclear cells. This chain uses TRBV29-1 with TRBJ1-4; D is possibly TRBD1 (5 bases). CDR3 region: CSVETGDYEKLFF. In nucleotides, the CDR3 is TGCAGCGTTGAAACGGGGGACTATGAAAAACTGTTTTTT.